Presented here are 17 T cell receptor beta chains from one specimen sequenced in a study of T cell clonotyping in hematopoietic cell transplantation. Sequencing used immunoSEQ multiplex PCR; TCRdb keeps in-frame clones, though not all of them. This table has around 12,000 clones, roughly 50% appearing once. The sample comprised peripheral blood mononuclear cells. The origin of the receptors is a man in his fifties in good health. Some clones in this sample may be carry-over from other donors' samples.

V gene TRBV30 combines with J gene TRBJ1-5; TRBD1 might be the D (5 bases). Trimming shortened V by 3 bases and J by 6 bases, and 12 bases separated the two germline ends. Germline CDR1 reads GTSNPN; CDR2 reads SVGIG (reference sequence). The CDR3 contains 13 residues. The CDR3 DNA is TGTGCCTGGAGCGGGCAGGGAGGTCAGCCCCAGCATTTT. It translates to CAWSGQGGQPQHF.

This clone is labeled as medium-sized. The chain links TRBV14 to TRBJ2-1; D possibly uses TRBD1 or TRBD2 (5 bases each). The CDR3 consists of 11 residues. V was cut by 1 base and J by 10 bases, with 5 bases left in between. Germline loops: CDR1 SGHDN, CDR2 FVKESK. CDR3 DNA: TGTGCCAGCAGCCAAGGGGGGGAGCAGTTCTTC. Its translation is CASSQGGEQFF.

The chain couples TRBV19 to TRBJ2-7, with D possibly being TRBD1 or TRBD2 (6 bases each). V lost 5 bases and J lost 5, with 16 bases in between. Germline assignment: CDR1 LNHDA and CDR2 SQIVND (reference sequence). This CDR3 is 14 amino acids long. The CDR3 loop is CASSWGALGNEQYF. DNA for the CDR3: TGTGCCAGTAGTTGGGGGGCCTTGGGGAACGAGCAGTACTTC.

This clone has more than one count but fewer than ten. The chain uses TRBV30 and TRBJ2-7; D remains unclear. Trimming took off 0 bases at V and 5 bases at J, with 11 bases between the two ends. The CDR3 has 13 residues. Germline lookup yields CDR1 GTSNPN and CDR2 SVGIG (reference sequence). CDR3 in amino acids: CAWSVRLGDEQYF. Here the CDR3 DNA reads TGTGCCTGGAGTGTACGGCTTGGGGACGAGCAGTACTTC. Full variable domain (remainder filled in from reference TRBV30 and TRBJ2-7): SQTIHQWPATLVQPVGSPLSLECTVEGTSNPNLYWYRQAAGRGLQLLFYSVGIGQISSEVPQNLSASRPQDRQFILSSKKLLLSDSGFYLCAWSVRLGDEQYFGPGTRLTVT.

This clone was detected only a few times. The DNA for the CDR3 is TGTGCCAGCAGTCGAGGGACAGGGTCGTCCGGAAACACCATATATTTT. Amino acids: CASSRGTGSSGNTIYF. The J gene is TRBJ1-3, the V gene TRBV28; 9 nucleotides align to TRBD1. This CDR3 contains 16 residues. Germline lookup yields CDR1 MDHEN and CDR2 SYDVKM. V was clipped by 5 bases and J by 4 bases; unmatched bases: 9.

This clone occurred a few times. The chain uses TRBV2 and TRBJ2-7, with a possible D match to TRBD2 (5 bases). The V gene lost 5 bases and the J gene lost 3 bases, with 11 bases spanning the gap. Germline assignment: CDR1 SNHLY and CDR2 FYNNEI. The CDR3 sequence is 13 residues long. Here the CDR3 DNA reads TGTGCCAGCAGTCTTACGGGATTCTACGAGCAGTACTTC. It encodes CASSLTGFYEQYF.

This clone was observed a few times. This chain uses TRBV28 with TRBJ1-6, with D possibly TRBD1 on 6 matching bases. The CDR3 is 12 residues long. Germline CDR1 is MDHEN and CDR2 is SYDVKM. Between the trimmed V and J ends, which lost 5 bases and 15 bases, there was a span of 14 bases. This CDR3 reads CASSPPRGSLHF. In nucleotides, the CDR3 is TGTGCCAGCAGTCCCCCTAGGGGGAGCCTCCACTTT. The complete variable domain, with remaining parts taken from reference TRBV28 and TRBJ1-6, reads DVKVTQSSRYLVKRTGEKVFLECVQDMDHENMFWYRQDPGLGLRLIYFSYDVKMKEKGDIPEGYSVSREKKERFSLILESASTNQTSMYLCASSPPRGSLHFGNGTRLTVT.

J is TRBJ2-7 and V is TRBV30; D might be TRBD1 (5 bases). Trimming cost V 4 bases and J 3 bases, with 10 bases left between them. The CDR3 has 12 residues. Germline V gene sequence: CDR1 GTSNPN, CDR2 SVGIG (reference sequence). CDR3 region: CAWTSGNYEQYF. The CDR3 DNA reads TGTGCCTGGACTTCAGGGAACTACGAGCAGTACTTC.

This clone was observed a handful of times. The chain recombines TRBV30 with TRBJ2-3; possibly TRBD1 for D (5 bases). Germline V gene data show CDR1 as GTSNPN and CDR2 as SVGIG (reference sequence). The CDR3 extends over 13 amino acids. V was cut by 1 base and J by 6 bases, with 11 bases left in between. This CDR3 is CAWSARTHDTQYF. Here the CDR3 DNA reads TGTGCCTGGAGTGCCAGGACACATGATACGCAGTATTTT.

The chain combines TRBV13 with TRBJ2-7; D is ambiguous. CDR3 size: 14 residues. With 2 bases removed from V and 6 bases from J, the gap between germline ends came to 14 bases. Germline loops: CDR1 PRHDT, CDR2 FYEKMQ (reference sequence). The CDR3 DNA is TGTGCCAGCAGCTTACGGTGGTCTAGGATCGAGCAGTACTTC. Encoded protein: CASSLRWSRIEQYF. The variable domain in full, completed from reference TRBV13 and TRBJ2-7, reads AAGVIQSPRHLIKEKRETATLKCYPIPRHDTVYWYQQGPGQDPQFLISFYEKMQSDKGSIPDRFSAQQFSDYHSELNMSSLELGDSALYFCASSLRWSRIEQYFGPGTRLTVT.

The chain is built from TRBV6-5 and TRBJ1-2; D possibly corresponds to TRBD1 (5 bases). The CDR3 has 11 amino acids. With 7 bases removed from V and 8 bases from J, the gap between germline ends came to 11 bases. Germline-derived CDR1 and CDR2 are MNHEY and SVGAGI. Written as DNA, the CDR3 is TGTGCCAGCACTCAGGGAGGCGGCTACACCTTC. It yields the protein CASTQGGGYTF.

A few counts support this clone. V usage is TRBV7-7 and J usage is TRBJ2-3; D is tentatively TRBD1 or TRBD2 (5 bases each). The germline gives CDR1 SSHAT, CDR2 FNYEAQ (reference sequence). The germline V and J ends were trimmed by 5 bases and 3 bases, with 9 bases remaining between them. The CDR3 loop spans 13 amino acids. The DNA of the CDR3 is TGTGCCAGCAGCGACGGGACGACAGATACGCAGTATTTT. It translates to CASSDGTTDTQYF.

This sequence joins TRBV2 and TRBJ2-3; 14 bases align to TRBD2. This CDR3 is 14 amino acids long. V trimming: 10 bases; J trimming: 3 bases; junction bases outside the gene matches: 3. The germline V gene has CDR1 SNHLY and CDR2 FYNNEI. The CDR3 DNA follows: TGTGCCACAGGACTAGCGGGGGGTACAGATACGCAGTATTTT. Its translation: CATGLAGGTDTQYF.

The J gene is TRBJ1-5, the V gene TRBV23-1; D remains unclear. TRBV23-1 qualifies as an ORF whose function is uncertain. There are 14 residues in the CDR3. Trimming removed 3 bases at V and 7 bases at J, with 13 bases between. CDR3 bases: TGCGCCAGCAGTCAGTTGGGTCCAATCCAGCCCCAGCATTTT. Residues: CASSQLGPIQPQHF.

The chain employs TRBV9 and TRBJ2-2, with D possibly matching TRBD1 (5 bases). The V and J ends lost 1 base and 0 bases respectively, with 13 bases between them. CDR1 is SGDLS and CDR2 is YYNGEE in the germline V gene. The CDR3 is 17 amino acids. Here the CDR3 DNA reads TGTGCCAGCAGCGTATCCCCACAGGTCACGAACACCGGGGAGCTGTTTTTT. It is translated as CASSVSPQVTNTGELFF.

The chain uses TRBV6-6 and TRBJ2-3; possible D gene TRBD1, 5 bases. The ends were cut back, 4 bases at V and 1 base at J, with 15 bases in the middle. This CDR3 is 16 amino acids long. The germline V gene has CDR1 MNHNY and CDR2 SVGAGI (reference sequence). The CDR3 loop is CASSSMQGGGTDTQYF. The CDR3 DNA reads TGTGCCAGCAGTTCGATGCAGGGTGGAGGCACAGATACGCAGTATTTT.

This chain uses TRBV2 with TRBJ1-1, with TRBD1 identical over 7 bases. Germline-derived CDR1 and CDR2 are SNHLY and FYNNEI. After removal of 4 bases from V and 0 bases from J, the junction contained 5 bases not matched to a gene. The length of the CDR3 is 15 residues. In DNA, the CDR3 is TGTGCCAGCAGTGTCTTCGACAGGGTGAACACTGAAGCTTTCTTT. Its translation is CASSVFDRVNTEAFF.